This TCR delta chain was found in a study of Vδ1+ human thymocytes. Turning to this clone: Antigen unknown.

Thymocytes were sorted as CD3+ TCRVdelta1+ TCRVdelta2- after alphabeta T cell depletion. Sorted Vdelta1+ thymocytes were about 97% to 99.6% pure. Extracted RNA was reverse transcribed into cDNA. CDR3 amplicons came from multiplex PCR with pooled V-gene forward and constant-region reverse primers. TCRdb reprocessed the multiplex PCR reads using CATT. The table lists roughly 55,000 delta-chain clones, approximately 15% of them singletons, with 0.5% in the top ten. The V and J ends lost 2 bases and 5 bases respectively, with 15 bases between them. CDR1 is TSWWSYY and CDR2 is QGS in the germline V gene. This CDR3 contains 15 residues. Findings of the study overall: TRD repertoires were essentially private, unlike widely shared TRG clonotypes. In the thymus, TRG and TRD repertoires looked highly polyclonal with Gaussian CDR3 lengths. Despite high sort purity, about 20% of thymic T cell receptor delta sequences were Vdelta2.

This chain uses TRDV1 with TRDJ1, with TRDD3 as a possible D gene (5 bases). Sample: Vdelta1+ gamma-delta thymocytes from the thymus. Subset given: FACS-sorted CD3+ TCRalphabeta- TCRVdelta1+ TCRVdelta2- thymocytes. The sequence derives from a boy under two years old who had congenital heart surgery. As DNA, the CDR3 is TGTGCTCTTGGGGAAGGGATCCGGGGTGCAGATAAACTCATCTTT. Translation: CALGEGIRGADKLIF.